The 19 T cell receptor beta chains below were found in one sample sequenced in a study of cytomegalovirus exposure and HLA in healthy donors. The PCR employed 60 Vbeta primers together with 13 Jbeta primers. TCRdb's table, derived via immunoSEQ multiplex PCR, lists solely in-frame clones and lacks some. The sample includes 130,000 or so clones, more than 80% seen only once; the top ten take about 6.7%. Sequenced: PBMCs. These receptors all stem from a woman in her twenties or thirties in good health and CMV-seropositive.

Only one count was recorded for this clone. The chain recombines TRBV30 with TRBJ1-4, with TRBD1 as a possible D gene (5 bases). The germline V and J ends were trimmed by 2 bases and 3 bases, with 10 bases remaining between them. Germline V gene sequence: CDR1 GTSNPN, CDR2 SVGIG (reference sequence). This CDR3 contains 14 residues. The CDR3 nucleotides are TGTGCCTGGAGTTCTCGACAGCCTAATGAAAAACTGTTTTTT. It is translated as CAWSSRQPNEKLFF.

The rearrangement links TRBV19 to TRBJ2-7, with 13 bases matching TRBD2. The CDR3 is 14 amino acids. V was clipped by 5 bases and J by 5 bases; unmatched bases: 3. Per germline, CDR1 LNHDA and CDR2 SQIVND (reference sequence). The CDR3 nucleotides read TGTGCCAGTAGTGGGGGACTAGCGGGGAACGAGCAGTACTTC. Residues: CASSGGLAGNEQYF.

The CDR3 region is CASSLGSYSYNEQFF. The CDR3 bases are TGCGCCAGCAGCTTGGGTAGTTACTCCTACAATGAGCAGTTCTTC. J is TRBJ2-1 and V is TRBV5-1; D is uncertain. Germline V gene data show CDR1 as SGHRS and CDR2 as YFSETQ. Trimming removed 0 bases from V and 0 bases from J, with 7 bases in between. The CDR3 is 15 amino acids.

The chain couples TRBV6-5 to TRBJ2-7, with TRBD2 matching over 10 bases. Germline V gene lookup returns CDR1 MNHEY and CDR2 SVGAGI. Trimming cost V 7 bases and J 3 bases; bases outside gene matches: 6. The CDR3 loop spans 14 amino acids. CDR3 coding DNA: TGTGCCAGCAAAAAAGCTAGCGGGGGCTACGAGCAGTACTTC. Encoded protein: CASKKASGGYEQYF.

The chain has TRBV27 and TRBJ1-2; 9 nucleotides match TRBD1. Trimming removed 5 bases from V and 4 bases from J; junction bases left unmatched: 11. Looked up from germline, CDR1 is MNHEY and CDR2 is SMNVEV (reference sequence). The CDR3 runs to 16 residues. The CDR3 spells CASSPLWTGARYGYTF. The CDR3 nucleotides read TGTGCCAGCAGTCCCCTCTGGACAGGGGCCCGCTATGGCTACACCTTC.

The gene calls are TRBV28 and TRBJ1-5; tentative D call: TRBD1 (5 bases). CDR1 is MDHEN, CDR2 SYDVKM, per germline. This CDR3 has 14 residues. With 3 bases removed from V and 3 bases from J, the gap between germline ends came to 9 bases. The CDR3 coding sequence is TGTGCCAGCAGTTTGGGGCAGTTCAATCAGCCCCAGCATTTT. This sequence encodes CASSLGQFNQPQHF.

About this clone itself: Germline and junction disagree at one end, which may indicate a read error. The CDR3 here is CASAGWGTGTDTQYF. In DNA, the CDR3 is TGTGCCAGCGCCGGGTGGGGGACAGGCACGGATACGCAGTATTTT. The chain recombines TRBV2 with TRBJ2-3; TRBD1 matches at 8 bases. Germline loops: CDR1 SNHLY, CDR2 FYNNEI. This CDR3 is 15 amino acids long.

This chain links TRBV29-1 with TRBJ1-2; tentative D call: TRBD1 (6 bases). The CDR3 contains 11 residues. CDR1 and CDR2 (germline): SQVTM, ANQGSEA. Trimming took off 4 bases at V and 6 bases at J, with 9 bases between the two ends. The CDR3 here is CSVGPGDGYTF. The DNA of the CDR3 is TGCAGCGTTGGCCCAGGGGATGGCTACACCTTC. Drawing the rest from reference TRBV29-1 and TRBJ1-2, the complete variable domain is SAVISQKPSRDICQRGTSLTIQCQVDSQVTMMFWYRQQPGQSLTLIATANQGSEATYESGFVIDKFPISRPNLTFSTLTVSNMSPEDSSIYLCSVGPGDGYTFGSGTRLTVV.

V gene TRBV20-1 combines with J gene TRBJ2-1; weak D call: TRBD2 (5 bases). V was pared by 6 bases and J by 8 bases, with 11 bases between. Looked up from germline, CDR1 is DFQATT and CDR2 is SNEGSKA (reference sequence). The CDR3 has 11 amino acids. CDR3 sequence reads: CSALRVDEQFF. As DNA, the CDR3 is TGCAGTGCCCTGCGGGTCGATGAGCAGTTCTTC.

V and J are TRBV6-5 and TRBJ1-6; D is unclear. There are 14 residues in the CDR3. The germline gives CDR1 MNHEY, CDR2 SVGAGI. Trimming shortened V by 6 bases and J by 0 bases, and 6 bases separated the two germline ends. The CDR3 loop is CASSRGSYNSPLHF. In DNA form, the CDR3 reads TGTGCCAGCAGCAGAGGCTCCTATAATTCACCCCTCCACTTT.

This chain joins TRBV2 and TRBJ1-1; D is possibly TRBD1 (6 bases). V lost 7 bases and J lost 2, with 20 bases in between. Germline CDR1 reads SNHLY; CDR2 reads FYNNEI. This CDR3 comprises 16 residues. DNA of the CDR3: TGTGCCAGCATCCCTGGGACAATCTCACCCAACACTGAAGCTTTCTTT. It encodes CASIPGTISPNTEAFF.

The chain combines TRBV5-1 with TRBJ2-3, with TRBD2 as a possible D gene (6 bases). The germline V gene has CDR1 SGHRS and CDR2 YFSETQ. V was shortened by 1 base and J by 1 base, with 13 bases between the two germline ends. The CDR3 sequence is 16 residues long. CDR3 bases: TGCGCCAGCAGCTTGTGGGGACTTTCTGGCACAGATACGCAGTATTTT. It is translated as CASSLWGLSGTDTQYF.

The rearrangement joins TRBV19 to TRBJ1-1; 9 bases are shared with TRBD1. Trimming cost V 1 base and J 3 bases; bases outside gene matches: 6. Looked up from germline, CDR1 is LNHDA and CDR2 is SQIVND (reference sequence). The CDR3 runs 16 residues. CDR3 coding DNA: TGTGCCAGTAGTATAGGAGGGGGACAGGGCGACACTGAAGCTTTCTTT. It translates to CASSIGGGQGDTEAFF.

This clone turned up a few times. The V gene is TRBV10-3, the J gene TRBJ2-3; 9 bases agree with TRBD1. This CDR3 is 13 amino acids long. Germline V CDR1 and CDR2: ENHRY, SYGVKD. J gave up 4 bases and V 4 bases, and 0 bases lay outside the gene matches. Here the CDR3 reads CAISGQGADTQYF. CDR3 in DNA: TGTGCCATCAGTGGACAGGGGGCAGATACGCAGTATTTT.

This clone appeared a few times. The rearrangement links TRBV5-1 to TRBJ1-3, with TRBD1 identical over 11 bases. V dropped 0 bases and J dropped 6; count of bases not matched to a gene: 2. This CDR3 region has 15 residues. Germline V gene lookup returns CDR1 SGHRS and CDR2 YFSETQ. CDR3: CASSLGTGGENTIYF. In DNA, the CDR3 is TGCGCCAGCAGCTTGGGGACAGGGGGCGAAAACACCATATATTTT.

This clone was seen only once. The chain carries TRBV27 and TRBJ1-5, with D unclear. V lost 2 bases and J lost 5, with 7 bases in between. Germline V gene sequence: CDR1 MNHEY, CDR2 SMNVEV (reference sequence). The CDR3 is 13 residues long. The CDR3 region has the DNA TGTGCCAGCAGTTTACTGGGAGATCAGCCCCAGCATTTT. It codes for CASSLLGDQPQHF.

This clone is a singleton in its sample. The chain has TRBV5-1 and TRBJ1-2; 7 bases match TRBD1. This CDR3 is built from 17 residues. V dropped 1 base and J dropped 2; count of bases not matched to a gene: 11. Per germline, CDR1 SGHRS and CDR2 YFSETQ. CDR3 sequence: CASSLRDSLRGNYGYTF. The CDR3, as DNA: TGCGCCAGCAGCTTGAGGGACAGCCTGCGAGGGAACTATGGCTACACCTTC.

The V and J genes are TRBV4-2 and TRBJ1-6; 7 bases fit TRBD1. The CDR3 extends over 15 amino acids. With 4 bases clipped from V and 2 bases from J, the junction kept 2 bases outside the gene matches. The germline V gene has CDR1 LGHNA and CDR2 YNFKEQ. The CDR3 region is CASSPQGAYNSPLHF. The CDR3 bases are TGTGCCAGCAGCCCTCAGGGGGCCTATAATTCACCCCTCCACTTT.

V and J are TRBV5-1 and TRBJ2-7; 8 nucleotides match TRBD2. The CDR3 loop spans 17 amino acids. V was clipped by 3 bases and J by 4 bases; unmatched bases: 15. Germline-derived CDR1 and CDR2 are SGHRS and YFSETQ. As DNA, the CDR3 is TGCGCCAGCAGCTCTCTACCAGGGGTAGCGGGATTTTACGAGCAGTACTTC. It codes for CASSSLPGVAGFYEQYF.